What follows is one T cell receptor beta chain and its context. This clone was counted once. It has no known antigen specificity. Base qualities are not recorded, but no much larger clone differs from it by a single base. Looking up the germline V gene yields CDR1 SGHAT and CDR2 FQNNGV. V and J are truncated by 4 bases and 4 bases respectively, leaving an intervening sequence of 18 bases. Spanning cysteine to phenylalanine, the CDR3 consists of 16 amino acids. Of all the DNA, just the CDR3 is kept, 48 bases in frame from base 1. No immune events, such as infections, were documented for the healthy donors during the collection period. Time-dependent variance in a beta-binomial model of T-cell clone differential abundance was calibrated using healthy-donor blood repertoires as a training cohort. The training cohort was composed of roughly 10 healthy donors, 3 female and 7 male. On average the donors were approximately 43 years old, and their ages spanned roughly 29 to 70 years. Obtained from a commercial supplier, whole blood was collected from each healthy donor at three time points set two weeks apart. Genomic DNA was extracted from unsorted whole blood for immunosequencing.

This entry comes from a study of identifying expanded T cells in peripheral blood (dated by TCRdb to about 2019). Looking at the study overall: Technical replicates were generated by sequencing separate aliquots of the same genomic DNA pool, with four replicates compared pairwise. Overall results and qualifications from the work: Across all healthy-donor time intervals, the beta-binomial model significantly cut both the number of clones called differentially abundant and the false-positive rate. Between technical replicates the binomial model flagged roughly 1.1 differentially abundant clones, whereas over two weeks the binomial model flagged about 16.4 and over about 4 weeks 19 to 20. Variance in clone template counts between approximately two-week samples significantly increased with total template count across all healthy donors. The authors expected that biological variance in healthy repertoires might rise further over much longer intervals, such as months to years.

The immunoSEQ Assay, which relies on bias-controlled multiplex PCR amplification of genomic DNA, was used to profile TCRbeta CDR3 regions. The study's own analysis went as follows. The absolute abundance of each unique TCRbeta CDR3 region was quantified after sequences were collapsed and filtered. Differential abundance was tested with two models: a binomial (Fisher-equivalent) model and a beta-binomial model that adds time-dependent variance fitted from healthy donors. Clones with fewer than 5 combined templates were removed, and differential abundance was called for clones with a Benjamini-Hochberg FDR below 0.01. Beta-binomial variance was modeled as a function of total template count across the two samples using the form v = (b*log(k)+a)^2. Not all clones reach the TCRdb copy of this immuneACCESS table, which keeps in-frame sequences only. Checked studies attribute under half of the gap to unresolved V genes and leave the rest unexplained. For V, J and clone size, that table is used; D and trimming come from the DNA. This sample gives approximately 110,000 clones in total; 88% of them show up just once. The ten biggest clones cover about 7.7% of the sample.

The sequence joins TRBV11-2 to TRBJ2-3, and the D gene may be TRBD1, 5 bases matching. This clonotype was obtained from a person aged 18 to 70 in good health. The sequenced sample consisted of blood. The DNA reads TGTGCCAGCAGCTCGCCGGACAAATGGACCTCAGATACGCAGTATTTT. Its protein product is CASSSPDKWTSDTQYF.